The 12 T cell receptor beta chains listed next were all sequenced from one sample in a study of shared clonotypes between healthy human individuals. The table came from immunoSEQ multiplex PCR; TCRdb's copy has only in-frame clones and leaves some out. The sample lists nearly 1 million clones; less than 85% were seen once. Sample: memory CD4+ T cells sorted from blood. Stated subset: CD45RA-negative fraction. The receptors come from a man between 18 and 29 years old in good health.

The chain couples TRBV9 to TRBJ2-5, with a tentative D call TRBD1 (5 bases). The V and J ends lost 3 bases and 1 base respectively, with 13 bases between them. CDR1 and CDR2 from the germline V gene are SGDLS and YYNGEE. The CDR3 runs 15 residues. The DNA of the CDR3 is TGTGCCAGCAGCGCCCTTCTGGACATCCAAGAGACCCAGTACTTC. Its protein product is CASSALLDIQETQYF.

V is TRBV7-2 and J is TRBJ2-3; 11 bases agree with TRBD2. The trim removed 5 bases at V and 0 bases at J, leaving 4 bases unmatched. CDR3 size: 16 residues. In germline, CDR1 is SGHTA, CDR2 FQGNSA. CDR3 sequence reads: CASSPRLAGSTDTQYF. CDR3 coding DNA: TGTGCCAGCAGCCCCCGACTAGCGGGAAGCACAGATACGCAGTATTTT.

The rearrangement links TRBV19 to TRBJ2-7; weak D call: TRBD1 (6 bases). The germline gives CDR1 LNHDA, CDR2 SQIVND (reference sequence). This CDR3 region has 15 residues. The V end lost 1 base, the J end lost 0 bases, and 10 bases lay between the germline ends. The CDR3 here is CASSIGQASSYEQYF. The CDR3 nucleotides are TGTGCCAGTAGTATAGGACAGGCCAGCTCCTACGAGCAGTACTTC.

This clone has more than one count but fewer than ten. The V call is TRBV30, the J call TRBJ1-2, with D possibly matching TRBD1 (5 bases). Germline values: CDR1 GTSNPN, CDR2 SVGIG (reference sequence). With 5 bases removed from V and 8 bases from J, the gap between germline ends came to 18 bases. The CDR3 length is 13 residues. The CDR3 region has the DNA TGTGCCTGGCAAAGCGGGGACTTCGGGGGCTACACCTTC. Its translation is CAWQSGDFGGYTF.

This chain links TRBV4-3 with TRBJ2-3; 8 bases fit TRBD2. The CDR3 consists of 16 residues. Germline V CDR1 and CDR2: LGHNA, YSLEER. Trimming at V came to 4 bases and at J to 0 bases, leaving 6 bases not matched to a gene. As DNA, the CDR3 is TGCGCCAGCAGCCCTGGAACTAGCGGAAGCACAGATACGCAGTATTTT. Protein product: CASSPGTSGSTDTQYF.

J is TRBJ1-1 and V is TRBV7-9, with 8 bases aligning to TRBD1. V was pared by 5 bases and J by 8 bases, with 4 bases of the junction left unmatched. Germline V gives CDR1 SEHNR, CDR2 FQNEAQ (reference sequence). This CDR3 is 12 amino acids long. As DNA, the CDR3 is TGTGCCAGCAGCCGAGGACAGGGCGAAGCTTTCTTT. Its translation is CASSRGQGEAFF.

This clone showed up just once. The chain couples TRBV27 to TRBJ2-6; no clear D. Trimming removed 7 bases from V and 0 bases from J, with 16 bases in between. The CDR3 consists of 17 residues. Germline V gene lookup returns CDR1 MNHEY and CDR2 SMNVEV (reference sequence). The CDR3, as DNA: TGTGCCAGCACTGGTGGGAAGAGCCGCTCTGGGGCCAACGTCCTGACTTTC. As protein: CASTGGKSRSGANVLTF.

This clone was observed once. The chain carries TRBV10-3 and TRBJ2-3; possibly TRBD2 for D (6 bases). The length of the CDR3 is 14 residues. The germline gives CDR1 ENHRY, CDR2 SYGVKD. The V end was cut by 3 bases, the J end by 4 bases, with 11 bases between. Here the CDR3 DNA reads TGTGCCATCAGTGACCTTGGCGGGGCAGATACGCAGTATTTT. This encodes CAISDLGGADTQYF.

V and J are TRBV18 and TRBJ2-5; weak D call: TRBD1 (5 bases). Trimming cost V 2 bases and J 4 bases, with 20 bases left between them. Germline-derived CDR1 and CDR2 are KGHSH and LQKENI. The CDR3 extends over 17 amino acids. CDR3 sequence: CASSPTSLGQIRETQYF. Here the CDR3 DNA reads TGTGCCAGCTCACCAACATCTTTAGGACAAATCCGAGAGACCCAGTACTTC.

V and J are TRBV10-3 and TRBJ1-6; 7 positions agree with TRBD1. Trimming cost V 6 bases and J 7 bases; bases outside gene matches: 6. CDR1 is ENHRY and CDR2 is SYGVKD in the germline V gene. The CDR3 is 14 residues long. The CDR3 DNA sequence: TGTGCCATCAGAAGACAGGGCCTAAATTCACCCCTCCACTTT. It is translated as CAIRRQGLNSPLHF.

The chain has TRBV6-1 and TRBJ2-2, with 8 bases identical to TRBD1. V lost 6 bases and J lost 7; bases outside the gene matches: 1. Germline CDR1 reads MNHNS; CDR2 reads SASEGT. The CDR3 contains 12 residues. The DNA of the CDR3 is TGTGCCAGCAGGGACAGGGTCGGGGAGCTGTTTTTT. Translation: CASRDRVGELFF.

The V gene is TRBV11-2, the J gene TRBJ1-4; tentative D call: TRBD1 (6 bases). The CDR3 is 15 amino acids. Germline loops: CDR1 SGHAT, CDR2 FQNNGV. The V end was cut by 5 bases, the J end by 2 bases, with 12 bases between. For the CDR3, the DNA is TGTGCCAGCAGCCCCCTTGACAGGACTAATGAAAAACTGTTTTTT. The encoded protein is CASSPLDRTNEKLFF.